This T cell receptor beta chain comes out of a study of naive and memory T cell subsets. The study, taken as a whole, reports: In CD4 and CD8 cells, diversity dropped from naive through EMRA. Over 85% of naive TCR sequences appeared only once, unlike memory subsets.

This clonotype came up a few times. Antigen: not known. CD8 T cells were positively selected from what remained after CD4 positive selection. Four subsets defined by CD45RA and CD27 were sorted after CD3, CD4, CD8 and live/dead staining. This CDR3 contains 13 residues. Trimming removed 4 bases at V and 4 bases at J, with 10 bases between. Both TRBC1 and TRBC2 were covered by a beta constant-region primer of two equimolar oligonucleotides. Using its own MiXCR run on the UMI-ligation and nested PCR reads, TCRdb lists one record per CDR3 protein. The sample includes around 29,000 distinct CDR3 sequences, roughly 10% of them seen just once.

The sequence was obtained from a human donor in good health. Sequencing input: effector memory CD4+ T cells from blood. Subset noted: effector memory, CD45RA- CD27-. The chain couples TRBV12-3 or TRBV12-4 to TRBJ1-1, with D possibly being TRBD1 (5 bases). The CDR3 reads CASSWWGSTEAFF. CDR3 sequence (DNA): TGTGCCAGCAGTTGGTGGGGGAGCACTGAAGCTTTCTTT.